This TCR beta chain comes out of a study of T cell changes during pregnancy in multiple sclerosis. Measured with immunoSEQ multiplex PCR; TCRdb has only the in-frame clones, and not every one. The sample contains tens of thousands of clones, around 93% of which appear only once. Losses at the gene ends were 0 bases for V and 1 base for J; bases not matched to a gene: 3. Germline loops: CDR1 MGHRA, CDR2 YSYEKL. This CDR3 comprises 15 residues. This clone showed up just a few times. The TCR originated in a female donor with multiple sclerosis, enrolled in a pregnancy study. The sample consisted of peripheral blood, taken in the second trimester of pregnancy. The gene calls are TRBV4-1 and TRBJ2-7; 7 bases align to TRBD1. The CDR3 sequence is CASSQEGQLSYEQYF. CDR3 nucleotides: TGCGCCAGCAGCCAAGAGGGACAGCTATCCTACGAGCAGTACTTC.